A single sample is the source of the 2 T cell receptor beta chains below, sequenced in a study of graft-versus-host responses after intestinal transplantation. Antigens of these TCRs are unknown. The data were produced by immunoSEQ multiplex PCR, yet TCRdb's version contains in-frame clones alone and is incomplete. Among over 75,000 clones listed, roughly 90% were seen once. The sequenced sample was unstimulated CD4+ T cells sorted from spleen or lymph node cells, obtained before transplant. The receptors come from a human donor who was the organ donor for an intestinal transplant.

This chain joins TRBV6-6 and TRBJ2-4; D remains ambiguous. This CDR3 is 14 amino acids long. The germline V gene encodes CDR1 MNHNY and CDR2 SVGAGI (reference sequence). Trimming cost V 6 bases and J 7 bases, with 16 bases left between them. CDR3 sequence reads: CASRHLVGANIQYF. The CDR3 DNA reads TGTGCCAGCAGGCACCTAGTAGGTGCGAACATTCAGTACTTC.

This CDR3 reads CASSSTSGGNTQYF. In nucleotides, the CDR3 is TGTGCCAGCAGCTCGACTAGCGGGGGAAATACGCAGTATTTT. The chain combines TRBV7-3 with TRBJ2-3; 12 nucleotides align to TRBD2. J lost 7 bases, V lost 4 bases, and 3 bases had no gene match. The CDR3 contains 14 residues. Per the germline V gene, CDR1 is SGHTA and CDR2 is FQGTGA.